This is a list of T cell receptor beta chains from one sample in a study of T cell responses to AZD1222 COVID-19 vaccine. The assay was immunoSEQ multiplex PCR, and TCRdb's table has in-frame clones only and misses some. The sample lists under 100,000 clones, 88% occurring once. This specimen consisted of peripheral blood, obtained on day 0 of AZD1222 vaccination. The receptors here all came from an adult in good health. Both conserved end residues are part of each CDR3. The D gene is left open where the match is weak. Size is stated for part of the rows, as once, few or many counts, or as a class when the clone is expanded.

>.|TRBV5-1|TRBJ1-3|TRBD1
CASSPGTGGTGNTIYF
TGCGCCAGCAGCCCTGGGACAGGGGGCACTGGAAACACCATATATTTT
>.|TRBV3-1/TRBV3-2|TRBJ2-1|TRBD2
CASTLSSGSANEQFF
TGTGCCAGTACCCTTTCAAGCGGGAGTGCCAATGAGCAGTTCTTC
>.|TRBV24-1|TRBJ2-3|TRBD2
CATSDPRTSGGGTDTQYF
TGTGCCACCAGTGATCCCAGGACTAGCGGAGGTGGCACAGATACGCAGTATTTT
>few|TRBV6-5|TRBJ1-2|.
CASGWAYGYTF
TGTGCCAGTGGTTGGGCCTATGGCTACACCTTC
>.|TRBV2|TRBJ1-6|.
CASILERNSPLHF
TGTGCCAGCATTTTAGAGAGGAATTCACCCCTCCACTTT
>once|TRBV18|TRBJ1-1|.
CASSPTNREGAFF
TGTGCCAGCTCACCCACGAACCGGGAAGGAGCTTTCTTT
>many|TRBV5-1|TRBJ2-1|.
CASSPDMYEQFF
TGCGCCAGCAGCCCGGACATGTATGAGCAGTTCTTC
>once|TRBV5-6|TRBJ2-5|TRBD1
CASSLSGQGGGQYF
TGTGCCAGCAGCTTGTCTGGACAGGGAGGAGGCCAGTACTTC
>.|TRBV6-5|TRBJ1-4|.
CASSYGATNEKLFF
TGTGCCAGCAGCTACGGTGCAACTAATGAAAAACTGTTTTTT
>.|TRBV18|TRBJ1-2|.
CASSPSDRYGYTF
TGTGCCAGCTCACCTTCCGACCGTTATGGCTACACCTTC
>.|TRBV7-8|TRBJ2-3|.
CASSLELVDLELSTDTQYF
TGTGCCAGCAGCTTAGAATTAGTAGACTTGGAACTCAGCACAGATACGCAGTATTTT
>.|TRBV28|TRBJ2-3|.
CASSTGQGDTQYF
TGTGCCAGCAGTACCGGCCAGGGGGATACGCAGTATTTT
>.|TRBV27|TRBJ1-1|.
CASSIYGTEAFF
TGTGCCAGCAGTATTTATGGGACTGAAGCTTTCTTT
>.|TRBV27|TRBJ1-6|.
CASSLSRGGTYNSPLHF
TGTGCCAGCAGTTTATCCAGAGGGGGGACTTATAATTCACCCCTCCACTTT
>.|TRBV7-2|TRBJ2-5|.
CASSLGLKGETQYF
TGTGCCAGCAGCTTAGGCCTGAAGGGAGAGACCCAGTACTTC
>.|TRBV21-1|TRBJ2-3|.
CASRPRVLSDTQYF
TGTGCCAGCAGACCGAGGGTGCTTTCGGATACGCAGTATTTT
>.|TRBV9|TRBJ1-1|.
CASSVDPKWDTEAFF
TGTGCCAGCAGCGTAGACCCCAAATGGGACACTGAAGCTTTCTTT
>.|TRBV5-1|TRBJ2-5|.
CASSAGGGLEETQYF
TGCGCCAGCAGCGCAGGCGGCGGGCTAGAGGAGACCCAGTACTTC
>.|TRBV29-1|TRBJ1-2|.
CSVAARPYGYTF
TGCAGCGTTGCGGCCAGGCCCTATGGCTACACCTTC
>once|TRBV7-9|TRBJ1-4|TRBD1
CASRGDRGDATNEKLFF
TGTGCCAGCAGAGGGGACAGGGGGGACGCAACTAATGAAAAACTGTTTTTT
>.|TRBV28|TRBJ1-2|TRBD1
CATPQGGGNYGYTF
TGTGCCACCCCTCAGGGGGGTGGGAACTATGGCTACACCTTC
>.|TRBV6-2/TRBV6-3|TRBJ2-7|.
CASSQGNEQYF
TGTGCCAGCAGTCAAGGGAACGAGCAGTACTTC
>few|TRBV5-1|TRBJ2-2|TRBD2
CASSRGSGRATDGELFF
TGCGCCAGCTCCCGCGGTAGCGGGAGGGCCACCGATGGGGAGCTGTTTTTT
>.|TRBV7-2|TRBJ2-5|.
CASSRGLLAFQETQYF
TGTGCCAGCAGCCGCGGGTTACTAGCTTTCCAAGAGACCCAGTACTTC
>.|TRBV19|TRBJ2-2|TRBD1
CASSLNRDRTNTGELFF
TGTGCCAGTAGTCTCAATAGGGACAGAACGAACACCGGGGAGCTGTTTTTT
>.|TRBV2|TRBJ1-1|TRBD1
CASRYDRDTEAFF
TGTGCCAGCAGATATGACAGGGACACTGAAGCTTTCTTT
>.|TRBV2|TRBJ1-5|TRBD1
CASTGTGYQPQHF
TGTGCCAGCACCGGGACAGGTTATCAGCCCCAGCATTTT
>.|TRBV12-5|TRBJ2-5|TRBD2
CASGSPFGAGGQETQYF
TGTGCTAGTGGTTCCCCTTTCGGGGCGGGAGGACAAGAGACCCAGTACTTC
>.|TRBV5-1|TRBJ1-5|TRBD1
CASSLDRGMGQPQHF
TGCGCCAGCAGCTTGGACAGGGGCATGGGTCAGCCCCAGCATTTT
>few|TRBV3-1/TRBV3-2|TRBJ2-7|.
CASSQGRTLTVSYEQYF
TGTGCCAGCAGCCAGGGACGGACACTTACCGTGAGCTACGAGCAGTACTTC
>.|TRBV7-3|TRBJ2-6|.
CASSLGGGANVLTF
TGTGCCAGCAGCTTAGGGGGAGGGGCCAACGTCCTGACTTTC
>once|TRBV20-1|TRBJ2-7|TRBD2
CSASVLAGDSGVHEQYF
TGCAGTGCTAGTGTTTTAGCGGGAGATTCGGGGGTCCACGAGCAGTACTTC
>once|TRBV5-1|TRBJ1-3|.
CASSPYGGDINTIYF
TGCGCCAGCAGCCCCTACGGGGGCGATATAAACACCATATATTTT
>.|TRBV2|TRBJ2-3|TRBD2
CASSVWGLAGGQGTDTQYF
TGTGCCAGCAGTGTTTGGGGGCTAGCGGGAGGGCAGGGAACAGATACGCAGTATTTT
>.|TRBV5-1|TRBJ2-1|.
CASSLGLVNEQFF
TGCGCCAGCAGCTTGGGACTAGTTAATGAGCAGTTCTTC
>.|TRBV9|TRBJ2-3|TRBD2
CASSPTSGSTDTQYF
TGTGCCAGCAGCCCGACTAGCGGGAGCACAGATACGCAGTATTTT
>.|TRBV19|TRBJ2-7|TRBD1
CASSAWDRGREQYF
TGTGCCAGTAGTGCATGGGACAGGGGGCGAGAGCAGTACTTC
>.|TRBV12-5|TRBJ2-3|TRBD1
CASGLGQGVTDTQYF
TGTGCTAGTGGTTTAGGACAGGGTGTCACAGATACGCAGTATTTT
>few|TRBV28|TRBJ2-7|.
CASSLRGVRYEQYF
TGTGCCAGCAGTTTGAGGGGGGTGAGGTACGAGCAGTACTTC